The 27 T cell receptor beta chains listed next were all sequenced from one sample in a study of blood T cell repertoires in COVID-19. Produced via immunoSEQ multiplex PCR; TCRdb's table is partial and in-frame only. The table records under 200,000 clones, 84% of them present only once. Material: peripheral blood. These receptors were collected from a man aged 18 to 29 with active or convalescent COVID-19.

The J gene is TRBJ2-5, the V gene TRBV11-2, with 8 bases aligning to TRBD2. The CDR3 is made up of 15 amino acids. The germline V gene encodes CDR1 SGHAT and CDR2 FQNNGV. V gave up 2 bases and J gave up 5 bases; unmatched junction bases: 7. Written as DNA, the CDR3 is TGTGCCAGCAGCTTACAGGGACTAGTAGGGGAGACCCAGTACTTC. Protein sequence: CASSLQGLVGETQYF. The variable domain in full, with the rest retrieved from reference TRBV11-2 and TRBJ2-5, is EAGVAQSPRYKIIEKRQSVAFWCNPISGHATLYWYQQILGQGPKLLIQFQNNGVVDDSQLPKDRFSAERLKGVDSTLKIQPAKLEDSAVYLCASSLQGLVGETQYFGPGTRLLVL.

The V gene is TRBV30, the J gene TRBJ1-3; no clear D gene. Trimming left V 4 bases short and J 2 bases short, with 3 bases between. The CDR3 is 11 residues long. CDR1 and CDR2 from the germline V gene are GTSNPN and SVGIG (reference sequence). The CDR3 is CAWTTGNTIYF. DNA of the CDR3: TGTGCCTGGACAACTGGAAACACCATATATTTT.

This chain joins TRBV18 and TRBJ1-4; 7 bases are a match to TRBD1. The length of the CDR3 is 16 residues. V was clipped by 6 bases and J by 8 bases; unmatched bases: 15. The V gene's germline CDR1 is KGHSH and CDR2 LQKENI. The CDR3 spells CASSLQQGLGGEKLFF. The CDR3 region has the DNA TGTGCCAGCTCCCTCCAACAGGGGCTGGGCGGGGAAAAACTGTTTTTT.

The chain joins TRBV19 to TRBJ1-2; TRBD1 aligns across 7 bases. V trimming: 7 bases; J trimming: 8 bases; junction bases outside the gene matches: 10. This CDR3 has 13 amino acids. The germline V gene has CDR1 LNHDA and CDR2 SQIVND (reference sequence). The CDR3 region is CASTDYRGAGYTF. CDR3 nucleotides: TGTGCCAGTACCGATTACAGGGGAGCAGGCTACACCTTC.

The gene calls are TRBV28 and TRBJ1-2, with 7 bases lining up with TRBD1. Trimming at V came to 6 bases and at J to 8 bases, leaving 18 bases not matched to a gene. The CDR3 is 16 residues long. Germline-derived CDR1 and CDR2 are MDHEN and SYDVKM. CDR3 residues: CASSPPPQGVVLGYTF. For the CDR3, the DNA is TGTGCCAGCAGCCCCCCTCCCCAGGGGGTCGTCTTGGGCTACACCTTC.

The chain employs TRBV28 and TRBJ2-2; possibly TRBD2 for D (5 bases). CDR1 and CDR2 from the germline V gene are MDHEN and SYDVKM. The CDR3 length is 11 residues. The CDR3 sequence is CASDRAGELFF. DNA for the CDR3: TGTGCTAGCGATCGGGCCGGGGAGCTGTTTTTT.

The V call is TRBV2, the J call TRBJ1-1; unclear D gene. The V and J ends lost 0 bases and 4 bases respectively, with 9 bases between them. The CDR3 length is 14 residues. Germline V gene data show CDR1 as SNHLY and CDR2 as FYNNEI. As DNA, the CDR3 is TGTGCCAGCAGTGAAGCGTGGGCAGGCACTGAAGCTTTCTTT. It specifies CASSEAWAGTEAFF.

The chain links TRBV6-5 to TRBJ1-4; TRBD1 is a possible D gene (5 bases). Germline V gene data show CDR1 as MNHEY and CDR2 as SVGAGI. The V gene lost 4 bases and the J gene lost 8 bases, with 11 bases spanning the gap. The CDR3 is 13 residues long. In DNA, the CDR3 is TGTGCCAGCAGTTCAGGGAGGCGAGAAAAACTGTTTTTT. Translation: CASSSGRREKLFF.

The chain combines TRBV19 with TRBJ2-2; TRBD1 is a possible D gene (6 bases). This CDR3 contains 14 residues. With 5 bases removed from V and 4 bases from J, the gap between germline ends came to 11 bases. Germline CDR1 is LNHDA and CDR2 is SQIVND (reference sequence). Here the CDR3 reads CASSPRGGTGELFF. The CDR3 DNA sequence: TGTGCCAGTAGTCCCCGAGGGGGCACCGGGGAGCTGTTTTTT.

The chain is built from TRBV4-3 and TRBJ1-1; no clear D. This CDR3 spans 17 amino acids. Germline V gene data show CDR1 as LGHNA and CDR2 as YSLEER. The V end was cut by 0 bases, the J end by 3 bases, with 17 bases between. The CDR3 DNA reads TGCGCCAGCAGCCAAGAGGTTGAAGCGAGAACGTACACTGAAGCTTTCTTT. This translates into CASSQEVEARTYTEAFF.

Only a few counts were recorded for this clone. The chain couples TRBV19 to TRBJ1-6; 8 bases are shared with TRBD1. CDR1 and CDR2 from the germline V gene are LNHDA and SQIVND (reference sequence). The trim removed 3 bases at V and 7 bases at J, leaving 5 bases unmatched. CDR3 size: 15 residues. The CDR3 region has the DNA TGTGCCAGTAGTATTGTGACAGGGGCGAATTCACCCCTCCACTTT. Its translation: CASSIVTGANSPLHF. The full variable domain, rest sourced from reference TRBV19 and TRBJ1-6, is DGGITQSPKYLFRKEGQNVTLSCEQNLNHDAMYWYRQDPGQGLRLIYYSQIVNDFQKGDIAEGYSVSREKKESFPLTVTSAQKNPTAFYLCASSIVTGANSPLHFGNGTRLTVT.

For the CDR3, the DNA is TGTGCCAGTCGAATGGGACTGGTTAGCACAGATACGCAGTATTTT. Amino acids: CASRMGLVSTDTQYF. The rearrangement joins TRBV19 to TRBJ2-3; D perhaps matches TRBD2 (6 bases). Between the trimmed V and J ends, which lost 8 bases and 0 bases, there was a span of 15 bases. The CDR3 runs 15 residues. Looked up from germline, CDR1 is LNHDA and CDR2 is SQIVND (reference sequence).

The genes are TRBV10-1 and TRBJ2-7; 7 positions match TRBD2. Germline CDR1 and CDR2: WNHNN and SYGVQD (reference sequence). The CDR3 length is 13 residues. The V segment lost 4 bases and the J segment 1 base; nucleotides outside the gene matches: 1. The CDR3 protein is CASSGTSSYEQYF. As DNA, the CDR3 is TGCGCCAGCAGTGGGACTAGTTCCTACGAGCAGTACTTC.

This rearrangement joins TRBV5-1 to TRBJ1-1; 7 nucleotides align to TRBD1. The CDR3 consists of 15 residues. V trimming: 0 bases; J trimming: 4 bases; junction bases outside the gene matches: 6. Germline V gives CDR1 SGHRS, CDR2 YFSETQ. CDR3 DNA sequence: TGCGCCAGCAGCTTGGTTTCCACAGGGGTCACTGAAGCTTTCTTT. As protein: CASSLVSTGVTEAFF.

This clone came up once. This sequence joins TRBV30 and TRBJ1-5, with D uncertain. This CDR3 region has 11 residues. Germline CDR1 GTSNPN, CDR2 SVGIG (reference sequence). V was clipped by 2 bases and J by 5 bases, with 4 bases between them. CDR3 DNA sequence: TGTGCCTGGAGTAAGCATCAGCCCCAGCATTTT. Protein: CAWSKHQPQHF.

This chain uses TRBV11-2 with TRBJ2-7; 9 bases map to TRBD2. V shed 1 base and J 4 bases; nucleotides not matched to a gene: 8. Germline V lookup: CDR1 SGHAT, CDR2 FQNNGV. CDR3 length: 16 residues. The CDR3 nucleotides read TGTGCCAGCAGCTTAGTTTATAGCGGGAGAATGTACGAGCAGTACTTC. The encoded protein is CASSLVYSGRMYEQYF.

J is TRBJ1-5 and V is TRBV6-6, with D perhaps TRBD1 (5 bases). Per the germline V gene, CDR1 is MNHNY and CDR2 is SVGAGI (reference sequence). This CDR3 comprises 20 residues. V lost 5 bases and J lost 3, with 29 bases in between. The CDR3 nucleotides read TGTGCCAGCAGTCACCTCGGTGCAGGGAAGTCTAGGTATGCCAATCAGCCCCAGCATTTT. Translation gives CASSHLGAGKSRYANQPQHF.

CDR3 DNA: TGTGCCAGCTCAATTGGCGGGGGGGCCGGTGAGCAGTTCTTC. Protein product: CASSIGGGAGEQFF. The chain employs TRBV18 and TRBJ2-1; TRBD2 matches 9 bases. The CDR3 is 14 amino acids. J gave up 9 bases and V 5 bases, and 8 bases lay outside the gene matches. Per the germline V gene, CDR1 is KGHSH and CDR2 is LQKENI. Based on the CDR3 plus reference TRBV18 and TRBJ2-1, the full variable domain is NAGVMQNPRHLVRRRGQEARLRCSPMKGHSHVYWYRQLPEEGLKFMVYLQKENIIDESGMPKERFSAEFPKEGPSILRIQQVVRGDSAAYFCASSIGGGAGEQFFGPGTRLTVL.

The CDR3 region is CASTRTSENTGELFF. The CDR3 DNA is TGTGCCAGCACTAGGACTAGCGAAAACACCGGGGAGCTGTTTTTT. The genes are TRBV2 and TRBJ2-2; 9 nucleotides match TRBD2. The CDR3 runs to 15 residues. CDR1 and CDR2 (germline): SNHLY, FYNNEI. The J segment lost 2 bases and the V segment lost 7 bases, leaving 5 bases of the junction unmatched.

In this sample, this clone turned up once. This rearrangement joins TRBV6-6 to TRBJ2-1; a weak D match, TRBD2 (5 bases). Germline CDR1 is MNHNY and CDR2 is SVGAGI (reference sequence). The CDR3 contains 16 residues. Between the trimmed V and J ends, which lost 2 bases and 4 bases, there was a span of 15 bases. Written as DNA, the CDR3 is TGTGCCAGCAGTTACAACGGGGATCCTTTTTACAATGAGCAGTTCTTC. This gives the protein CASSYNGDPFYNEQFF.

The genes are TRBV9 and TRBJ2-3, with D tentatively TRBD2 (7 bases). The CDR3 sequence is 16 residues long. CDR1 SGDLS and CDR2 YYNGEE come from the germline V gene. Trimming cost V 0 bases and J 3 bases, with 14 bases left between them. The CDR3 protein is CASSVEGGRGTDTQYF. The CDR3 nucleotides are TGTGCCAGCAGCGTAGAGGGGGGGAGAGGGACAGATACGCAGTATTTT.

The chain links TRBV5-1 to TRBJ1-4, with 10 bases that match TRBD1. The ends lost 4 bases at V and 4 bases at J; junction bases unmatched: 7. Germline loops: CDR1 SGHRS, CDR2 YFSETQ. The CDR3 consists of 16 residues. The CDR3 here is CASSPYGDRGNEKLFF. The DNA of the CDR3 is TGCGCCAGCAGCCCATACGGGGACAGGGGTAATGAAAAACTGTTTTTT.

This clone has only a few counts. The V gene is TRBV5-1, the J gene TRBJ1-4; D is uncertain. Germline CDR1 reads SGHRS; CDR2 reads YFSETQ. The CDR3 contains 18 residues. V lost 1 base, J lost 2 bases, and 18 bases lay in between. CDR3 region: CASSLSGLPVGTNEKLFF. The CDR3 coding sequence is TGCGCCAGCAGCTTGTCGGGTCTTCCGGTTGGGACTAATGAAAAACTGTTTTTT.

V and J are TRBV10-3 and TRBJ1-2; 12 positions agree with TRBD1. V lost 4 bases and J lost 5; bases outside the gene matches: 5. The germline CDR1 and CDR2 sequences are ENHRY and SYGVKD. The CDR3 length is 15 residues. CDR3 loop: CAISGGQGALYGYTF. Here the CDR3 DNA reads TGTGCCATCAGTGGGGGACAGGGGGCGTTGTATGGCTACACCTTC.

This clone was observed a handful of times. The chain couples TRBV9 to TRBJ2-5; 12 bases match TRBD2. The ends lost 0 bases at V and 5 bases at J; junction bases unmatched: 2. Germline V gene sequence: CDR1 SGDLS, CDR2 YYNGEE. This CDR3 spans 15 amino acids. CDR3 nucleotide sequence: TGTGCCAGCAGCGTAGGGGGGACTAGCGGGGAGACCCAGTACTTC. It yields the protein CASSVGGTSGETQYF.

The V and J genes are TRBV9 and TRBJ2-2; TRBD2 aligns across 8 bases. This CDR3 contains 16 residues. Germline values: CDR1 SGDLS, CDR2 YYNGEE. The trim removed 4 bases at V and 0 bases at J, leaving 5 bases unmatched. This CDR3 is CASSPRGGSNTGELFF. Here the CDR3 DNA reads TGTGCCAGCAGCCCCCGCGGGGGGTCGAACACCGGGGAGCTGTTTTTT.

This clone turned up a few times. The rearrangement joins TRBV7-9 to TRBJ2-1; the D gene is possibly TRBD1 (6 bases). Looked up from germline, CDR1 is SEHNR and CDR2 is FQNEAQ (reference sequence). Trimming shortened V by 5 bases and J by 8 bases, and 25 bases separated the two germline ends. The CDR3 consists of 17 residues. The CDR3 loop is CASSKRAQGRQEDEQFF. In DNA form, the CDR3 reads TGTGCCAGCAGCAAAAGGGCACAGGGACGCCAAGAAGATGAGCAGTTCTTC.